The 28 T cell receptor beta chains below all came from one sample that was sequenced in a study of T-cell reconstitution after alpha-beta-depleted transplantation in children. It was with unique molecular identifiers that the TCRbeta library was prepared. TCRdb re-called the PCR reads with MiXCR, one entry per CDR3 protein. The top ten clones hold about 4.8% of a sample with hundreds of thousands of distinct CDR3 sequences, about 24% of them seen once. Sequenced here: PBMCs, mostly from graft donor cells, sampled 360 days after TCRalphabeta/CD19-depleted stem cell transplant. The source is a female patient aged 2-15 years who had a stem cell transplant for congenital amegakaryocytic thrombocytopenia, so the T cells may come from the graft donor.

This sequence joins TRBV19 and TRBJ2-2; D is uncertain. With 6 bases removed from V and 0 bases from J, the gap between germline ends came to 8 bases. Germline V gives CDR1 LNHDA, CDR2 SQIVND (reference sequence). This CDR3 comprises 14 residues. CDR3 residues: CASSEVANTGELFF. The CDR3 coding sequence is TGTGCCAGTAGCGAAGTCGCGAACACCGGGGAGCTGTTTTTT.

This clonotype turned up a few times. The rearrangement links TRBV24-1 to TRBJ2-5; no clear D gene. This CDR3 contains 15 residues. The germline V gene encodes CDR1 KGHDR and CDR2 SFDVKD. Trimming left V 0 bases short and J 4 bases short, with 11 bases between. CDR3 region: CATSDLWWDGETQYF. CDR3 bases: TGTGCCACCAGTGATTTGTGGTGGGATGGAGAGACCCAGTACTTC.

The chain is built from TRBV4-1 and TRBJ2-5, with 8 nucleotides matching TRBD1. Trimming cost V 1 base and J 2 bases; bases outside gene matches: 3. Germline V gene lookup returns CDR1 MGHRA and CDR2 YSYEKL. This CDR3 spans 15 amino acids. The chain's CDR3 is CASSQVRGRQETQYF. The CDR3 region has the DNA TGCGCCAGCAGCCAAGTCAGGGGGCGTCAAGAGACCCAGTACTTC.

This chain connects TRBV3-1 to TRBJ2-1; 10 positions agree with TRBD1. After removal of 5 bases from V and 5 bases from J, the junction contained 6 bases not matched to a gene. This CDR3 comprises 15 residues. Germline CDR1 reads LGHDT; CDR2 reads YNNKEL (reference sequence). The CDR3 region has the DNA TGTGCCAGCAGCGTCCGGGACAGGGGTAACAATGAGCAGTTCTTC. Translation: CASSVRDRGNNEQFF.

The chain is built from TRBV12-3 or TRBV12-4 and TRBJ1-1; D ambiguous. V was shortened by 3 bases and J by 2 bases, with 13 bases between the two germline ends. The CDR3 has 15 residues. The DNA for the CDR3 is TGTGCCAGCAGTTTCCAGCTAGGGAGCAACACTGAAGCTTTCTTT. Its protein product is CASSFQLGSNTEAFF.

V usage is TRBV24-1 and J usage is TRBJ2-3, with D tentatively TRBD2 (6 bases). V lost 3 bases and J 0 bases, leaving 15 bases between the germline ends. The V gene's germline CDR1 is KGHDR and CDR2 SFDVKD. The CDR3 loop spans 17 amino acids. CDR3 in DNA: TGTGCCACCAGTGATCCGGGAGATAGCGTTAGCACAGATACGCAGTATTTT. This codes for CATSDPGDSVSTDTQYF.

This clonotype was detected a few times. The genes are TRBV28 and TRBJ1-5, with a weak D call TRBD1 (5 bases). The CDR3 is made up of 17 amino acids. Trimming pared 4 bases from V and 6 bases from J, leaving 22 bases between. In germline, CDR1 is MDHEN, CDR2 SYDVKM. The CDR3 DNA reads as TGTGCCAGCAGTTCCCCCGAGGTCAGGGTATATAGTCAGCCCCAGCATTTT. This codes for CASSSPEVRVYSQPQHF.

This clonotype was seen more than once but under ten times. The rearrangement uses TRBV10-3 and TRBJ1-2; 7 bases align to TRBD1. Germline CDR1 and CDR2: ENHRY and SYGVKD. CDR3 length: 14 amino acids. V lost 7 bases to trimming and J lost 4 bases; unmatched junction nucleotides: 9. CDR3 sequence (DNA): TGTGCCATCACCCAACAGGGGAAGGGCTATGGCTACACCTTC. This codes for CAITQQGKGYGYTF.

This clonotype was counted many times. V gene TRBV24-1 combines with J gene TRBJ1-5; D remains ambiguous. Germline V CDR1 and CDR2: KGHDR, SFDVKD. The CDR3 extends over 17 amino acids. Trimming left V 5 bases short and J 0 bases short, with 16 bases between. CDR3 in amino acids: CATSVPWAGYSNQPQHF. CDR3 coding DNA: TGTGCCACCAGTGTCCCCTGGGCGGGCTATAGCAATCAGCCCCAGCATTTT.

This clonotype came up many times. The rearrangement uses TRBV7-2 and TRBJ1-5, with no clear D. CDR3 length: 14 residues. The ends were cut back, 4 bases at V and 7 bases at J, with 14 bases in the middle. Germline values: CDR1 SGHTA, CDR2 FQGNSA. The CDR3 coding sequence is TGTGCCAGCAGCTGGGGTCGGGGAGACCAGCCCCAGCATTTT. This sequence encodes CASSWGRGDQPQHF.

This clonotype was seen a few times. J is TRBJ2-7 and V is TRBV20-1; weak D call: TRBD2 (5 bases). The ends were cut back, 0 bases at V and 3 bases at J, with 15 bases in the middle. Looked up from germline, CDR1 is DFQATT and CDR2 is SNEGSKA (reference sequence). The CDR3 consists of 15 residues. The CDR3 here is CSARDPRGLGYEQYF. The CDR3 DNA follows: TGCAGTGCTAGAGACCCTCGGGGATTAGGCTACGAGCAGTACTTC.

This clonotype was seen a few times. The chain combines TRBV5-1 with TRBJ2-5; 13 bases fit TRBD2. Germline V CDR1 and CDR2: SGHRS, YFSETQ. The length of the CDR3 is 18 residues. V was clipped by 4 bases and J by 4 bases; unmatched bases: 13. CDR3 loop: CASSAGLAGVSGAETQYF. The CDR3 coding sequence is TGCGCCAGCAGCGCCGGACTAGCGGGAGTCTCGGGAGCAGAGACCCAGTACTTC.

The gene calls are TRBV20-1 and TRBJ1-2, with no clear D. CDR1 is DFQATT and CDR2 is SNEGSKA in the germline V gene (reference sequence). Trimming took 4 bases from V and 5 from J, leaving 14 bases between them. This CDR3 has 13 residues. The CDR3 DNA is TGCAGTGCTACTCTTCGGCGCGAATATGGCTACACCTTC. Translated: CSATLRREYGYTF.

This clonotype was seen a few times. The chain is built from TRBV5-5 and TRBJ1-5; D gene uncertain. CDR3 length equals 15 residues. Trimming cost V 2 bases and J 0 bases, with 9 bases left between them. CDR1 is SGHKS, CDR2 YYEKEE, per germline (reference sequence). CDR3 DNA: TGTGCCAGCAGCTTCGGCAGCAATAGCAATCAGCCCCAGCATTTT. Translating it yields CASSFGSNSNQPQHF.

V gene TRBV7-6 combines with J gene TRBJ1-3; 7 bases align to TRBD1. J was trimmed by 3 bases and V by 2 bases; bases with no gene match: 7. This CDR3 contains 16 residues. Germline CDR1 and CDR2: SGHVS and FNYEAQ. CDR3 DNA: TGTGCCAGCAGCTTACAGGAGGGGGCGAATGGAAACACCATATATTTT. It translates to CASSLQEGANGNTIYF. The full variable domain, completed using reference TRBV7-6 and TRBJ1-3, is GAGVSQSPRYKVTKRGQDVALRCDPISGHVSLYWYRQALGQGPEFLTYFNYEAQQDKSGLPNDRFSAERPEGSISTLTIQRTEQRDSAMYRCASSLQEGANGNTIYFGEGSWLTVV.

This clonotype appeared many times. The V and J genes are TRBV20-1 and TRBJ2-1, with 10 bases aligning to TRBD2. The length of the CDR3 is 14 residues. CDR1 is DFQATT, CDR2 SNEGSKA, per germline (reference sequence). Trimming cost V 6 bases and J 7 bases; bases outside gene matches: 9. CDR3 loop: CSAKAGGLSNEQFF. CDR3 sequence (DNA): TGCAGTGCAAAAGCGGGGGGGCTTTCAAATGAGCAGTTCTTC.

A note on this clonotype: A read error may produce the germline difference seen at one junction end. The CDR3 DNA is TGTTCCAGCAGTTTAGTCTTGGGTCAGAAGACCCAGTACTTC. The encoded protein is CSSSLVLGQKTQYF. V is TRBV12-3 or TRBV12-4 and J is TRBJ2-5; unclear D gene. This CDR3 contains 14 residues.

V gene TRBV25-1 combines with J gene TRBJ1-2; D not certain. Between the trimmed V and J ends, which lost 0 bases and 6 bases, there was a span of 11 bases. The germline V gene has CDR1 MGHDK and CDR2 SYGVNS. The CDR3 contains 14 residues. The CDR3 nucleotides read TGTGCCAGCAGTGAATATCCCCATCAGGATGGCTACACCTTC. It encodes CASSEYPHQDGYTF.

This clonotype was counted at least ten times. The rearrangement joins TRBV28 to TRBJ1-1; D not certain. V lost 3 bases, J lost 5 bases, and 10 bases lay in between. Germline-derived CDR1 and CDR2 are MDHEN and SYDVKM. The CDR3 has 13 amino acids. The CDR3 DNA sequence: TGTGCCAGCAGTTTCCGTCCGGAGACTGAAGCTTTCTTT. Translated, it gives CASSFRPETEAFF.

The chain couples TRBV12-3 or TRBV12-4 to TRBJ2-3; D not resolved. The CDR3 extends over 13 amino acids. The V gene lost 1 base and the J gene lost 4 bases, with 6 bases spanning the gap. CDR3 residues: CASSLEWSDTQYF. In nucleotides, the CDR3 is TGTGCCAGCAGTTTAGAGTGGTCAGATACGCAGTATTTT.

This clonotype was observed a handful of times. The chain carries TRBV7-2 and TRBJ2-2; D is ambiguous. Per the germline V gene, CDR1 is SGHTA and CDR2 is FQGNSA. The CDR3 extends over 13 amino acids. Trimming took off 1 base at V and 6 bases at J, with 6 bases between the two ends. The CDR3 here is CASSLVAPGELFF. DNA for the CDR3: TGTGCCAGCAGCTTAGTAGCTCCCGGGGAGCTGTTTTTT.

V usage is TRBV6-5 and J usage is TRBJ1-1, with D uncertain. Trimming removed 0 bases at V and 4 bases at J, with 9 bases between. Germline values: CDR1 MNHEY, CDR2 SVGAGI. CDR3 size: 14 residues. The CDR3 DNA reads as TGTGCCAGCAGTTACTCACCCCTTCCCACTGAAGCTTTCTTT. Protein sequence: CASSYSPLPTEAFF.

The CDR3 nucleotides read TGTGCCATCAGCCGGGGACACCTCGTTAGCACAGATACGCAGTATTTT. It is translated as CAISRGHLVSTDTQYF. The chain couples TRBV10-3 to TRBJ2-3, with D perhaps TRBD1 (6 bases). Deletions cut 6 bases from V and 0 bases from J, with 16 bases between. The CDR3 spans 16 residues. Germline V gene lookup returns CDR1 ENHRY and CDR2 SYGVKD.

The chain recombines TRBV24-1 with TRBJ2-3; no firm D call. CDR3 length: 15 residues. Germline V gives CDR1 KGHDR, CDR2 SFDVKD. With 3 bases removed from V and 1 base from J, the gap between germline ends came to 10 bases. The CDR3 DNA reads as TGTGCCACCAGTGATAGAGGTGTGGGCACAGATACGCAGTATTTT. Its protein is CATSDRGVGTDTQYF.

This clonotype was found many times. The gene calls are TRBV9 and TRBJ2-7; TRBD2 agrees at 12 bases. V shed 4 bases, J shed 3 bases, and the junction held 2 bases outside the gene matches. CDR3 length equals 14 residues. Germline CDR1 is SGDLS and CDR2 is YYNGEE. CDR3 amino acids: CASSKTSGSYEQYF. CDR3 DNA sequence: TGTGCCAGCAGCAAGACTAGCGGGAGCTACGAGCAGTACTTC.

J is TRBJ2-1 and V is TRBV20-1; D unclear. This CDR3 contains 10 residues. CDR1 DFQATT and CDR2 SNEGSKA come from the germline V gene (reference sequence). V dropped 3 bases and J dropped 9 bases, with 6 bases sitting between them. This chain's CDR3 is CSASGVEQFF. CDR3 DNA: TGCAGTGCTAGTGGGGTTGAGCAGTTCTTC.

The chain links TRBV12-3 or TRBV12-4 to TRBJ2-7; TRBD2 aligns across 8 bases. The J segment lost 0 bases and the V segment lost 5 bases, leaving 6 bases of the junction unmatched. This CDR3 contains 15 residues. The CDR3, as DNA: TGTGCCAGCAGTGTACGACTAGCGTTCTCCTACGAGCAGTACTTC. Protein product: CASSVRLAFSYEQYF.

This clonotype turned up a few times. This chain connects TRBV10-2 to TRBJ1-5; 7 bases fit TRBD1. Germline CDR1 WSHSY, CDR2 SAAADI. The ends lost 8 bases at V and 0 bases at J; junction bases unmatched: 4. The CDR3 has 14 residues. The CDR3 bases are TGCGCCAGCGGGCAGGGGGATAGCAATCAGCCCCAGCATTTT. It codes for CASGQGDSNQPQHF.